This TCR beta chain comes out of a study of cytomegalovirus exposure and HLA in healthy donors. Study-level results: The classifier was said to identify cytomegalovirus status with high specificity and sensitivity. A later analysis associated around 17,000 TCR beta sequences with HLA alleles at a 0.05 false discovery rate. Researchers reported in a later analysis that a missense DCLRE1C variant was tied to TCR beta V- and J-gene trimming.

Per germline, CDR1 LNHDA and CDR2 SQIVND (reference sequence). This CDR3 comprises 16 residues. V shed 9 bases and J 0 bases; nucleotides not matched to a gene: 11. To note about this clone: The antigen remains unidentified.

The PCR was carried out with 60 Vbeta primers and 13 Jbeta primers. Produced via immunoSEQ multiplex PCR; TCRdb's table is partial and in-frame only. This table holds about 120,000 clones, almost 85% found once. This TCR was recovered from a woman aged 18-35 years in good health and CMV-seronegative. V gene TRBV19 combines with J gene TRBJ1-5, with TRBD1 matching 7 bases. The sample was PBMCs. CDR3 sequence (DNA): TGTGCCAGCCTGGGGGACAGCTCCTATAGCAATCAGCCCCAGCATTTT. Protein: CASLGDSSYSNQPQHF. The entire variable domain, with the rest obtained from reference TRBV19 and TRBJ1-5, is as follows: DGGITQSPKYLFRKEGQNVTLSCEQNLNHDAMYWYRQDPGQGLRLIYYSQIVNDFQKGDIAEGYSVSREKKESFPLTVTSAQKNPTAFYLCASLGDSSYSNQPQHFGDGTRLSIL.